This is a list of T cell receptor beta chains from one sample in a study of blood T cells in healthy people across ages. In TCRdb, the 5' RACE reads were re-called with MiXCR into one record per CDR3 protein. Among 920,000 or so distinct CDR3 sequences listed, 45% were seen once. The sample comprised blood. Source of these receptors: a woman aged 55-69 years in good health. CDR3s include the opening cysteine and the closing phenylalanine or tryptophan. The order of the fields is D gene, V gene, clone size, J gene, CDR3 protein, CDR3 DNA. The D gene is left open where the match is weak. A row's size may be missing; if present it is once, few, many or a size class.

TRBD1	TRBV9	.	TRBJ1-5	CASSAGTGLNQPQHF	TGTGCCAGCAGCGCCGGGACAGGGCTTAATCAGCCCCAGCATTTT
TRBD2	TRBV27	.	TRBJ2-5	CASSSWTSGFQETQYF	TGTGCCAGCAGTAGCTGGACTAGCGGCTTTCAAGAGACCCAGTACTTC
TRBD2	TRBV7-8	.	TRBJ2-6	CASSRGGRLSGANVLTF	TGTGCCAGCAGCCGGGGAGGGCGCCTCTCTGGGGCCAACGTCCTGACTTTC
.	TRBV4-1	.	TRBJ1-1	CASSQYERNTEAFF	TGCGCCAGCAGCCAATATGAGAGGAACACTGAAGCTTTCTTT
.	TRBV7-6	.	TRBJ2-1	CASSLAGGDKRNEQFF	TGTGCCAGCAGCTTAGCAGGGGGGGACAAACGCAATGAGCAGTTCTTC
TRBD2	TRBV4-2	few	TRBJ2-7	CASSQGTSVYEQYF	TGTGCCAGCAGCCAAGGGACTAGCGTCTACGAGCAGTACTTC
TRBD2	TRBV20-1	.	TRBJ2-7	CSARLSSGTYEQYF	TGCAGTGCTAGATTGTCTAGCGGAACCTACGAGCAGTACTTC
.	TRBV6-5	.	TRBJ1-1	CASRLRVSTEAFF	TGTGCCAGCAGACTTCGGGTTTCCACTGAAGCTTTCTTT
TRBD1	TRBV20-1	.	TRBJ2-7	CSARDPDRVDEQYF	TGCAGTGCTAGAGATCCGGACAGGGTCGACGAGCAGTACTTC
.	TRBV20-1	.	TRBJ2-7	CSARDPARLSYEQYF	TGCAGTGCTAGAGATCCAGCGCGGCTCTCCTACGAGCAGTACTTC
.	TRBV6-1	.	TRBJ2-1	CASRMSQGHEQFF	TGTGCCAGCAGAATGTCACAGGGCCATGAGCAGTTCTTC
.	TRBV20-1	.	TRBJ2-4	CSVSGPGEVEAKNIQYF	TGCAGTGTTTCCGGGCCAGGGGAGGTTGAGGCCAAAAACATTCAGTACTTC
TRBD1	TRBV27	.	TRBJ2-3	CASSPLQGIRADTQYF	TGTGCCAGCAGTCCCTTACAGGGGATACGGGCAGATACGCAGTATTTT
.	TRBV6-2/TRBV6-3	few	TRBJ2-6	CASSSTMGTGANVLTF	TGTGCCAGCAGTTCCACTATGGGTACGGGGGCCAACGTCCTGACTTTC
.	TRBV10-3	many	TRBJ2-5	CAISERVQETQYF	TGTGCCATCAGTGAGCGGGTCCAAGAGACCCAGTACTTC
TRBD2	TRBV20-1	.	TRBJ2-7	CSAFPGLSSEQYF	TGCAGTGCTTTTCCGGGACTATCTTCCGAGCAGTACTTC
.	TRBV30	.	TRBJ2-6	CAWSIGQFGGANVLTF	TGTGCCTGGAGTATAGGACAGTTCGGCGGGGCCAACGTCCTGACTTTC